The rows below give T cell receptor beta chains drawn from one sample of a study of control samples from healthy donors and cancer patients. The table came from immunoSEQ multiplex PCR; TCRdb's copy has only in-frame clones and leaves some out. Of approximately 160,000 clones listed, 94% are singletons. Sequenced sample: blood. Receptors were obtained from a woman aged 18-29 years in good health. The CDR3 runs from the conserved cysteine through the conserved F or W. D genes are given only for firm matches. Some rows mark clone size as missing; the rest say once, few, many or name a class of expanded clone.

clone size,V gene,J gene,D gene,CDR3 DNA,CDR3 protein
-,TRBV5-1,TRBJ1-2,-,TGCGCCAGCAGCTTGGTTGGGGAGACGCGGGGCTACACCTTC,CASSLVGETRGYTF
-,TRBV9,TRBJ1-1,-,TGTGCCAGCAGCGCCCGGACGGCCAACACTGAAGCTTTCTTT,CASSARTANTEAFF
-,TRBV5-4,TRBJ1-2,TRBD1,TGTGCCAGCAGCTTGGACAGGGGGAAGGATGGCTACACCTTC,CASSLDRGKDGYTF
-,TRBV28,TRBJ2-5,-,TGTGCCAGCACCTCTTACTCTTTTAGAGAGACCCAGTACTTC,CASTSYSFRETQYF
-,TRBV7-9,TRBJ1-6,-,TGTGCCAGCAGCGCTGGAAATTCACCCCTCCACTTT,CASSAGNSPLHF
-,TRBV27,TRBJ1-1,TRBD1,TGTGCCAGCAGAGCTCGCCCGGGACAGGGATTCACTGAAGCTTTCTTT,CASRARPGQGFTEAFF
-,TRBV9,TRBJ2-1,TRBD2,TGTGCCAGCAGCGGGCGGGAGGGCCACAGTGAGCAGTTCTTC,CASSGREGHSEQFF
-,TRBV9,TRBJ1-4,-,TGTGCCAGCAGCGGACGATTCGGACAGAATGAAAAACTGTTTTTT,CASSGRFGQNEKLFF
-,TRBV24-1,TRBJ1-5,-,TGTGCCACCAGTGATCACGGGGCGGCGGGCAATCAGCCCCAGCATTTT,CATSDHGAAGNQPQHF
-,TRBV7-9,TRBJ2-3,TRBD2,TGTGCCAGCAGCTCTAGCGGGGAACCCACAGATACGCAGTATTTT,CASSSSGEPTDTQYF
-,TRBV10-3,TRBJ2-2,TRBD2,TGTGCCATCAGTCCAGGACTAGCGGGAGGGGACGGGGAGCTGTTTTTT,CAISPGLAGGDGELFF
-,TRBV7-2,TRBJ2-7,-,TGTGCCAGCAGCTTAGTAGGGGGGACAGTGAGGGCCCGGCAGTACTTC,CASSLVGGTVRARQYF
-,TRBV7-9,TRBJ1-5,-,TGTGCCAGCAGCTTAGAAGGTCAGCCCCAGCATTTT,CASSLEGQPQHF
once,TRBV5-6,TRBJ1-2,TRBD1,TGTGCCAGCAGGACAGGGTCCTATGGCTACACCTTC,CASRTGSYGYTF
-,TRBV27,TRBJ1-1,-,TGTGCCAGCAGCTTGACACCACAGGTTTACACTGAAGCTTTCTTT,CASSLTPQVYTEAFF
-,TRBV9,TRBJ2-1,TRBD1,TGTGCCAGCAGCGACATGACAGGGAGCTCCTACAATGAGCAGTTCTTC,CASSDMTGSSYNEQFF
-,TRBV10-3,TRBJ1-2,-,TGTGCCATCAGTGAGCTGATGAGGGGTAATGGCTACACCTTC,CAISELMRGNGYTF
-,TRBV5-8,TRBJ1-4,TRBD1,TGTGCCAGCAGCTTGGCCACAGGGGGGCTTGGGGAAAAACTGTTTTTT,CASSLATGGLGEKLFF
few,TRBV10-3,TRBJ1-1,-,TGTGCCATCAGTGAGGCTCTGAGCACTGAAGCTTTCTTT,CAISEALSTEAFF
-,TRBV4-3,TRBJ1-3,-,TGCGCCAGCAGCCAAACCTGGGCCGGAAACACCATATATTTT,CASSQTWAGNTIYF
-,TRBV6-5,TRBJ1-2,-,TGTGCCAGCAGTCCCTTTGGACAAACCGTTGGCTACACCTTC,CASSPFGQTVGYTF
-,TRBV7-3,TRBJ2-3,-,TGTGCCAGCAGCCCAGCTAGCACAGATACGCAGTATTTT,CASSPASTDTQYF
-,TRBV11-3,TRBJ2-1,TRBD2,TGTGCCAGCAGCTCTAGCGGGACCCTCGAGCAGTTCTTC,CASSSSGTLEQFF
-,TRBV3-1/TRBV3-2,TRBJ2-7,-,TGTGCCAGCAGCCAGGCGGACAGTCCCTACGAGCAGTACTTC,CASSQADSPYEQYF
-,TRBV6-1,TRBJ1-6,-,TGTGCCAGCAGTGAATTAGGACTTTCTAATTCACCCCTCCACTTT,CASSELGLSNSPLHF
-,TRBV2,TRBJ2-5,-,TGTGCCAGCAGTGCCCTGAATGTAAGGGAAGAGACCCAGTACTTC,CASSALNVREETQYF
-,TRBV18,TRBJ1-1,-,TGTGCCAGCTCACCAACTACGGAGCCCAACACTGAAGCTTTCTTT,CASSPTTEPNTEAFF
-,TRBV13,TRBJ2-2,-,TGTGCCAGCAGCTTCGGGACGCTAGAGAACACCGGGGAGCTGTTTTTT,CASSFGTLENTGELFF
-,TRBV15,TRBJ1-4,-,TGTGCCACCAGCAGAGAGGGGAAGGGATGGGAAAAACTGTTTTTT,CATSREGKGWEKLFF
-,TRBV27,TRBJ1-1,TRBD1,TGTGCCAGCAGTTTACTTCGGACAGGGGGCACTGAAGCTTTCTTT,CASSLLRTGGTEAFF
-,TRBV20-1,TRBJ1-1,-,TGCAGTGCCCCCTCCGGTACTGAAGCTTTCTTT,CSAPSGTEAFF
-,TRBV6-5,TRBJ1-2,TRBD1,TGTGCCAGCCTGCGCGTTGGGACAGGGGATGGCTACACCTTC,CASLRVGTGDGYTF
-,TRBV6-1,TRBJ1-2,TRBD1,TGTGCCAGCAGTGAAACTTGGGACAGCTATGGCTACACCTTC,CASSETWDSYGYTF
-,TRBV11-1,TRBJ2-3,-,TGTGCCAGCAGCTTAGAAGGGGTCCGCACAGATACGCAGTATTTT,CASSLEGVRTDTQYF
-,TRBV28,TRBJ1-5,-,TGTGCCAGCAGTTTGGGCCTCCGGGGGCCCCAGCATTTT,CASSLGLRGPQHF
-,TRBV4-1,TRBJ1-2,-,TGCGCCAGCAGCCTAGGGACCGTCGATGGCTACACCTTC,CASSLGTVDGYTF
-,TRBV9,TRBJ1-6,-,TGTGCCAGCAGCGCCGCAGGGAGCTCCTATAATTCACCCCTCCACTTT,CASSAAGSSYNSPLHF
-,TRBV2,TRBJ1-3,-,TGTGCCAGCACGTATGACTCTGGAAACACCATATATTTT,CASTYDSGNTIYF
once,TRBV5-1,TRBJ1-4,TRBD1,TGCGCCAGCAGCTCAGGGGGGTTAAAACTGTTTTTT,CASSSGGLKLFF
once,TRBV18,TRBJ2-7,-,TGTGCCAGCTCACCACCAGGGACCTACGAGCAGTACTTC,CASSPPGTYEQYF
-,TRBV7-8,TRBJ1-1,-,TGTGCCAGCAGCTTTGGACAGCTAGCTGAAGCTTTCTTT,CASSFGQLAEAFF